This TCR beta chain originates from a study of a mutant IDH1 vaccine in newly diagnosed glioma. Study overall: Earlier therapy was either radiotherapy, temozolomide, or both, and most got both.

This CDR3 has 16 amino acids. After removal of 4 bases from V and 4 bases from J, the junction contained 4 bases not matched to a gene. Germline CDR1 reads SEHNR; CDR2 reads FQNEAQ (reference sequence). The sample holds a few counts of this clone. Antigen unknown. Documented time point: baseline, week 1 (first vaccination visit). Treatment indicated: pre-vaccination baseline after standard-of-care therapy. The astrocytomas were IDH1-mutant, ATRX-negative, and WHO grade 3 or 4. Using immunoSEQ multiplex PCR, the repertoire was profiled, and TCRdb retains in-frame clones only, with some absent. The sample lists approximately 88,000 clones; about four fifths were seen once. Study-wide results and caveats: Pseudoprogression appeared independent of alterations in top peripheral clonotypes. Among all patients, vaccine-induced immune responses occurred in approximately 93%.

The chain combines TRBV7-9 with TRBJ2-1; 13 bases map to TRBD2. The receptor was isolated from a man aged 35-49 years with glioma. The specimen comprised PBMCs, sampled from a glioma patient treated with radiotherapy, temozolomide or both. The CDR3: CASSSGLAGRYNEQFF. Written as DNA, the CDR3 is TGTGCCAGCAGCTCGGGACTAGCGGGAAGGTACAATGAGCAGTTCTTC. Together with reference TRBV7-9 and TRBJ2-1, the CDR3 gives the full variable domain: DTGVSQNPRHKITKRGQNVTFRCDPISEHNRLYWYRQTLGQGPEFLTYFQNEAQLEKSRLLSDRFSAERPKGSFSTLEIQRTEQGDSAMYLCASSSGLAGRYNEQFFGPGTRLTVL.